The T cell receptor (beta chain) under discussion was sequenced for a study of T-cell reconstitution after alpha-beta-depleted transplantation in children. This clonotype occurred a few times. Molecular barcoding with unique molecular identifiers was used for the TCRbeta library. TCRdb recomputed calls from the PCR reads with MiXCR, one row per CDR3 protein. The profile shows some 72,000 distinct CDR3 sequences, about 7.3% of them singletons. The sequenced sample was PBMCs from the stem cell graft donor, obtained from the stem cell graft. The origin of this receptor is a human donor who donated a stem cell graft to a child with acute lymphoblastic leukemia.

CDR3 region: CASSLTGGEAFF. CDR3 bases: TGTGCCAGCAGCTTAACCGGCGGTGAAGCTTTCTTT. The V and J genes are TRBV7-9 and TRBJ1-1; the D is unclear. The CDR3 sequence is 12 residues long. CDR1 is SEHNR and CDR2 is FQNEAQ in the germline V gene (reference sequence). Trimming took 2 bases from V and 7 from J, leaving 8 bases between them.